This TCR beta chain was observed in a study of T cells in Graves' hyperthyroidism and ophthalmopathy. The CDR3 covers 16 residues. V was cut by 5 bases and J by 3 bases, with 19 bases left in between. Germline assignment: CDR1 MNHNS and CDR2 SASEGT. This clonotype appeared a few times. Amplified TCR beta CDR3 regions came from RNA transcripts. The study used the HTBI primer set for a first-round RT-PCR of the TCR CDR3. TCRdb reprocessed the multiplex PCR reads with MiXCR, giving one entry per CDR3 protein. The sample has about 500,000 distinct CDR3 sequences, about a sixth seen once. The V call is TRBV6-1, the J call TRBJ1-1; D remains unclear. This receptor was obtained from a woman between 18 and 29 years old with Graves' hyperthyroidism. Sequenced material: blood. CDR3 in amino acids: CASSTPSGGSYTEAFF. The DNA of the CDR3 is TGTGCCAGCAGTACCCCCTCCGGAGGGTCCTACACTGAAGCTTTCTTT.